A selection of T cell receptor beta chains follows, all from one sample in a study of T-cell reconstitution after alpha-beta-depleted transplantation in children. TCRdb analysed the PCR reads with MiXCR anew, one entry per CDR3 protein. The repertoire holds 450,000 to 700,000 distinct CDR3 sequences, with roughly 27% as singletons. This specimen was PBMCs, taken before TCRalphabeta/CD19-depleted stem cell transplant. These receptors were taken from a boy less than two years old with Wiskott-Aldrich syndrome, due to receive a stem cell transplant. The CDR3 runs from the conserved cysteine through the conserved F or W. A D gene is named only where the DNA matches it firmly. Not every row has a clone size; where given, it reads once, few, many or a size class.

>TRBJ2-1|TRBV5-6|TRBD2|NA
TGTGCCAGCAGACCACTAGCGGGAGTGTGCCATGAGCAGTTCTTC
CASRPLAGVCHEQFF
>TRBJ1-2|TRBV5-1|NA|once
TGCGCCAGCACCTGGGGGGGTTTTAACTATGGCTACACCTTC
CASTWGGFNYGYTF
>TRBJ1-6|TRBV4-1|TRBD1|NA
TGCGCCAGCAGCCAGCCGGACAGGGGTAGTCCACCCCTCCACTTT
CASSQPDRGSPPLHF
>TRBJ2-3|TRBV2|NA|few
TGTGCCAGCGCGTGGCAGGCTTTACAAGATACGCAGTATTTT
CASAWQALQDTQYF
>TRBJ1-2|TRBV7-2|NA|NA
TGTGCCAGCAGCTTAGGGGGCCCCTATGGCTACACCTTC
CASSLGGPYGYTF
>TRBJ2-7|TRBV28|NA|NA
TGTGCCAGCGGGGTAGAGGCAGGGGGGCAATACTTC
CASGVEAGGQYF
>TRBJ2-1|TRBV18|NA|few
TGTGCCAGCTCATTACTAGTCGGGGGAAATGAGCAGTTCTTC
CASSLLVGGNEQFF
>TRBJ2-1|TRBV27|NA|few
TGTGCCAGCAGTTTAAGGGGCAGAACCATTTACAATGAGCAGTTCTTC
CASSLRGRTIYNEQFF
>TRBJ2-7|TRBV20-1|NA|NA
TGCAGTGCTAGACCTAGCCGGGCCTACGAGCAGTACTTC
CSARPSRAYEQYF
>TRBJ2-3|TRBV20-1|NA|NA
TGCAGTGCTACTAACAGGGCCGGGGGAGATACGCAGTATTTT
CSATNRAGGDTQYF